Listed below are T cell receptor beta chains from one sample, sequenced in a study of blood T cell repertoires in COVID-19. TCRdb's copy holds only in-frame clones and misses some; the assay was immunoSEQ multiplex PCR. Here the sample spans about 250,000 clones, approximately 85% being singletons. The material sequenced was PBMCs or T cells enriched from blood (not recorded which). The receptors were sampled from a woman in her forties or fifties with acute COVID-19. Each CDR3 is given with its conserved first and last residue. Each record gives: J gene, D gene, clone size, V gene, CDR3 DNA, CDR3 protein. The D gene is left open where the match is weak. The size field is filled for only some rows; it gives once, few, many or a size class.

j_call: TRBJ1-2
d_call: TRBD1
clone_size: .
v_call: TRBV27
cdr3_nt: TGTGCCAGCAGTTTAACAGGGGGTTATGGCTACACCTTC
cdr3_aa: CASSLTGGYGYTF

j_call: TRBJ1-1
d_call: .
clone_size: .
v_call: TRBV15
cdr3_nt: TGTGCCACCAGCCCTGGGGGGAGGCAGTCGAACACTGAAGCTTTCTTT
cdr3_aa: CATSPGGRQSNTEAFF

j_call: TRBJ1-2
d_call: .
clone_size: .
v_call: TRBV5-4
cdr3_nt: TGTGCCAGCAGCTTGGACAGGGACTATGGCTACACCTTC
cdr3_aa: CASSLDRDYGYTF

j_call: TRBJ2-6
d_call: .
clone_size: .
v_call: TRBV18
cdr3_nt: TGTGCCAGCTCCCAGGCACGGTCTGGGGCCAACGTCCTGACTTTC
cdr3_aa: CASSQARSGANVLTF

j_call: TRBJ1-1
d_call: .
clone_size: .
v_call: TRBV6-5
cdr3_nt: TGTGCCAGCAGGCCGACAGACTTGAACACTGAAGCTTTCTTT
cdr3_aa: CASRPTDLNTEAFF

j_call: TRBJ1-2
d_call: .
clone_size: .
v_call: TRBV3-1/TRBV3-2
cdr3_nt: TGTGCCAGCAGCCAAATGCAGGGAAGTCACTATGGCTACACCTTC
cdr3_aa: CASSQMQGSHYGYTF

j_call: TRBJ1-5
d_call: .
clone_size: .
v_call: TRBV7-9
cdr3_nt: TGTGCCAGCAGCGCTAGGAACTACAATCAGCCCCAGCATTTT
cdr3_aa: CASSARNYNQPQHF

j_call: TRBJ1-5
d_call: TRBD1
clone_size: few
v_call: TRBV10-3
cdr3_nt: TGTGCCATCAGTTTGGACAGGGCCCAGCCCCAGCATTTT
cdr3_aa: CAISLDRAQPQHF

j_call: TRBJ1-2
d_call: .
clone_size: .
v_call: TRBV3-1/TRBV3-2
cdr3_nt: TGTGCCAGCAGCCAAGATCCCAGGACTAACTATGGCTACACCTTC
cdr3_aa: CASSQDPRTNYGYTF

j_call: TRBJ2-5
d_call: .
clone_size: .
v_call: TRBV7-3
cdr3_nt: TGTGCCAGCAGCCCTGGTGGGGGGATCGAGACCCAGTACTTC
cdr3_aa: CASSPGGGIETQYF

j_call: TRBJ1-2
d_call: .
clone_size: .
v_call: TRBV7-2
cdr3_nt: TGTGCCAGCAGCTTATGGGTCCAGGCTTCTAACTATGGCTACACCTTC
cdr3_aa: CASSLWVQASNYGYTF

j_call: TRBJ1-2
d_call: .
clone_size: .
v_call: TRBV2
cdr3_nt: TGTGCCAGCAGTGAGGAAGGGGTGGGTGGCTACACCTTC
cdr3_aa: CASSEEGVGGYTF

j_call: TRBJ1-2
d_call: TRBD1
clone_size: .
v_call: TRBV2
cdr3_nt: TGTGCCAGCAGAGCGACTGGACAGGGCTTAAATGGCTACACCTTC
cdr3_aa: CASRATGQGLNGYTF

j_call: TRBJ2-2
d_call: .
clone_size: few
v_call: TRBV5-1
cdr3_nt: TGCGCCAGCAGCGTGGGACACCTTTCCACCGGGGAGCTGTTTTTT
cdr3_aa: CASSVGHLSTGELFF

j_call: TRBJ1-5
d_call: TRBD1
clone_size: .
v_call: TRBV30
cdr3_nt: TGTGCCTGGAGCCCGGGACAGGGGGCTCAGCCCCAGCATTTT
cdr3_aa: CAWSPGQGAQPQHF

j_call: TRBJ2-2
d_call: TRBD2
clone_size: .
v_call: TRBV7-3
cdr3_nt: TGTGCCAGCAGCTTAATAGCGGGTGGCAACACCGGGGAGCTGTTTTTT
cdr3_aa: CASSLIAGGNTGELFF

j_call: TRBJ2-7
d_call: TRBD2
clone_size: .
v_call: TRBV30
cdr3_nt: TGTGCCTGGAGTGGAGGACCGGGGACTAGCGGTACCTACGAGCAGTACTTC
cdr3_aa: CAWSGGPGTSGTYEQYF

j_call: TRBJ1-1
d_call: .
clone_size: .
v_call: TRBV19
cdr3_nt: TGTGCCAGTAGTATAGGAAGAAGTGAACAGTTACGGAACACTGAAGCTTTCTTT
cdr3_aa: CASSIGRSEQLRNTEAFF

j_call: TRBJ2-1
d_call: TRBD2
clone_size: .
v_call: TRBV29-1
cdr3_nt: TGCAGCGTTGGTGTCAGCGGGGGCTACAATGAGCAGTTCTTC
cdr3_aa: CSVGVSGGYNEQFF

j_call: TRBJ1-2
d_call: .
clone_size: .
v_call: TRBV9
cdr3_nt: TGTGCCAGCAGCCCCCGTGTCGTAGGGGGTTCGGGTGGCTACACCTTC
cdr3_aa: CASSPRVVGGSGGYTF

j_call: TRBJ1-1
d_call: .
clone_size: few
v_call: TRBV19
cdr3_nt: TGTGCCAGTAGTATAGAACAGGGAAGGTACACTGAAGCTTTCTTT
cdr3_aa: CASSIEQGRYTEAFF